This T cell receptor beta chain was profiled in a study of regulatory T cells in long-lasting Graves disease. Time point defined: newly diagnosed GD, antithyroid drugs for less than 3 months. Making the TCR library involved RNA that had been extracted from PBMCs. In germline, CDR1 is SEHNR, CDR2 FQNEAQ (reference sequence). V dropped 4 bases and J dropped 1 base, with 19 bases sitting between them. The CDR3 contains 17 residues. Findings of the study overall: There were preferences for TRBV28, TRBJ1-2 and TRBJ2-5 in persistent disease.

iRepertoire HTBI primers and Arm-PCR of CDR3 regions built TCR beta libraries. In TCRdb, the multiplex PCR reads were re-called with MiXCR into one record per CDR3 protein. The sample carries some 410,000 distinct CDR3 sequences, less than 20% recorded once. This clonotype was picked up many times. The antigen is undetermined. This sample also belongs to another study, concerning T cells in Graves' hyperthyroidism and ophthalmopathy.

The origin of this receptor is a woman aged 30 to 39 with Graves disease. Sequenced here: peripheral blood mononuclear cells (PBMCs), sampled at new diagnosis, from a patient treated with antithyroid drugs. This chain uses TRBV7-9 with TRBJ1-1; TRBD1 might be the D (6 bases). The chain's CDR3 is CASSSTRSQGPNTEAFF. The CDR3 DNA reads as TGTGCCAGCAGCTCAACAAGATCACAGGGACCGAACACTGAAGCTTTCTTT. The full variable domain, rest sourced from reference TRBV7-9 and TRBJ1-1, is DTGVSQNPRHKITKRGQNVTFRCDPISEHNRLYWYRQTLGQGPEFLTYFQNEAQLEKSRLLSDRFSAERPKGSFSTLEIQRTEQGDSAMYLCASSSTRSQGPNTEAFFGQGTRLTVV.